This T cell receptor (beta chain) comes out of a study of cytomegalovirus exposure and HLA in healthy donors. Study-wide background: Most genotyped donors, approximately 81% of 398, had Caucasian-associated genetic ancestry. Study-wide results and caveats: For most TCR beta V segments, an earlier analysis put the productive rate at about 87% or about 30% of the time. Researchers reported that a few CMV-associated chains were confirmed in vitro as CMV antigen-specific.

Trimming at V came to 6 bases and at J to 4 bases, leaving 17 bases not matched to a gene. The germline gives CDR1 SNHLY, CDR2 FYNNEI. This CDR3 contains 17 residues. About this clone: Its antigen is currently unknown.

Use of 60 Vbeta and 13 Jbeta primers characterized the PCR. Only in-frame clones appear in the TCRdb table, and some are missing; sequencing was by immunoSEQ multiplex PCR. The repertoire consists of approximately 140,000 clones, with around 75% occurring once and the leading ten covering 1.5% to 2%. What was sequenced was PBMCs. V and J are TRBV2 and TRBJ1-2, with 7 bases matching TRBD1. The receptor was derived from a woman aged 18-29 years in good health and CMV-seronegative. CDR3 DNA sequence: TGTGCCAGCAGGTTCCCGGGACAGTCGATAAGAGGCTATGGCTACACCTTC. It yields the protein CASRFPGQSIRGYGYTF. Looking up the rest from reference TRBV2 and TRBJ1-2 gives the full variable domain: EPEVTQTPSHQVTQMGQEVILRCVPISNHLYFYWYRQILGQKVEFLVSFYNNEISEKSEIFDDQFSVERPDGSNFTLKIRSTKLEDSAMYFCASRFPGQSIRGYGYTFGSGTRLTVV.